Each of the 7 T cell receptor beta chains below was sequenced from the same sample in a study of shared clonotypes between healthy human individuals. Data came from immunoSEQ multiplex PCR; TCRdb stores just in-frame clones and leaves some out. Here the sample spans about 1.1 million clones, approximately 75% being singletons. Sequenced sample: memory CD4+ T cells from PBMCs. Documented subset: CD45RA-negative fraction. The receptors stem from a man aged 18 to 29 in good health. Some clones in this sample may be carry-over from other donors' samples.

This chain uses TRBV27 with TRBJ2-3; D is perhaps TRBD2 (6 bases). The CDR3 is 14 amino acids. V dropped 4 bases and J dropped 4 bases, with 12 bases sitting between them. Per the germline V gene, CDR1 is MNHEY and CDR2 is SMNVEV (reference sequence). The chain's CDR3 is CASSSTRYPDTQYF. The CDR3 DNA reads TGTGCCAGCAGTTCGACTAGATACCCAGATACGCAGTATTTT.

The chain has TRBV28 and TRBJ2-1, with a tentative D call TRBD1 (6 bases). The length of the CDR3 is 13 residues. In germline, CDR1 is MDHEN, CDR2 SYDVKM. The germline V and J ends were trimmed by 10 bases and 4 bases, with 14 bases remaining between them. For the CDR3, the DNA is TGTGCCATCTCAGTGGACAGATACAATGAGCAGTTCTTC. Translating gives CAISVDRYNEQFF.

The CDR3 loop reads CASSWPDRGATEAFF. The CDR3 coding sequence is TGTGCCAGCAGTTGGCCGGACAGGGGAGCAACTGAAGCTTTCTTT. V and J are TRBV6-6 and TRBJ1-1; the match to TRBD1 covers 9 bases. The germline CDR1 and CDR2 sequences are MNHNY and SVGAGI (reference sequence). The CDR3 totals 15 residues. V trimming: 4 bases; J trimming: 5 bases; junction bases outside the gene matches: 8.

The chain employs TRBV25-1 and TRBJ1-2; tentative D call: TRBD1 (5 bases). Trimming took off 6 bases at V and 9 bases at J, with 17 bases between the two ends. The CDR3 loop spans 13 amino acids. Germline-derived CDR1 and CDR2 are MGHDK and SYGVNS. The CDR3 DNA reads TGTGCCAGCAGACACGGGGCAGGGAAAAGCTACACCTTC. As protein: CASRHGAGKSYTF.

The gene calls are TRBV29-1 and TRBJ2-3, with TRBD1 matching over 8 bases. Losses at the gene ends were 4 bases for V and 2 bases for J; bases not matched to a gene: 8. From germline, CDR1 is SQVTM and CDR2 ANQGSEA. The CDR3 covers 15 residues. The CDR3 DNA is TGCAGCGTTGTCGACAGGGGAGGTTCCACAGATACGCAGTATTTT. Protein product: CSVVDRGGSTDTQYF.

J is TRBJ2-7 and V is TRBV5-1; TRBD2 matches 10 bases. The V gene's germline CDR1 is SGHRS and CDR2 YFSETQ. The CDR3 covers 17 residues. The V gene end was trimmed by 4 bases and the J gene end by 2 bases; junction bases not matched to a gene: 12. The DNA for the CDR3 is TGCGCCAGCAGCCCTTCCCCTACTAGCGGGGCCACCTACGAGCAGTACTTC. Translation: CASSPSPTSGATYEQYF.

At least ten counts were recorded for this clone. The chain is built from TRBV28 and TRBJ1-1; TRBD1 is a possible D gene (6 bases). CDR3 length: 15 amino acids. CDR1 and CDR2 from the germline V gene are MDHEN and SYDVKM. V gave up 7 bases and J gave up 1 base, with 16 bases separating them. The CDR3 nucleotides read TGTGCCAGCAACTCCCACCCGGGACAGAACACTGAAGCTTTCTTT. Amino acid sequence: CASNSHPGQNTEAFF.